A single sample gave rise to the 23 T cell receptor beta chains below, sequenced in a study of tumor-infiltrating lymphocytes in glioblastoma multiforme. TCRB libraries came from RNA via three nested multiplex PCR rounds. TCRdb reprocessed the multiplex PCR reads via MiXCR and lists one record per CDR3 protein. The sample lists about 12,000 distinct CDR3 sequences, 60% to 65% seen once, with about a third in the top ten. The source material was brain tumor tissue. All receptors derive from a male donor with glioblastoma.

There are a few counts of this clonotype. This CDR3 reads CSARDLFHPSGLTGTQYF. The CDR3 DNA sequence: TGCAGTGCTAGAGATTTATTTCATCCTAGCGGACTCACAGGAACGCAGTATTTT. V and J are TRBV20-1 and TRBJ2-3, with TRBD2 matching over 7 bases. The CDR3 extends over 18 amino acids. V lost 0 bases and J lost 9; bases outside the gene matches: 21. The germline V gene has CDR1 DFQATT and CDR2 SNEGSKA (reference sequence).

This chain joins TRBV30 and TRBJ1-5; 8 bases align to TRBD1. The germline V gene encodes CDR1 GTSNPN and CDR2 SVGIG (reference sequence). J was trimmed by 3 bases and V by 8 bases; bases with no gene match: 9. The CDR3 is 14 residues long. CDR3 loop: CARQRQGNNQPQHF. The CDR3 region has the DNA TGTGCCCGGCAACGACAGGGGAACAATCAGCCCCAGCATTTT.

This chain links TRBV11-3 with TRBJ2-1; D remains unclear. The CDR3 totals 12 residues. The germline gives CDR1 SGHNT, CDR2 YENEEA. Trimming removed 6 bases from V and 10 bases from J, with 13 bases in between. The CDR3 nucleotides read TGTGCCAGCAGTTATGATCTAGGGGAGCAGTTCTTC. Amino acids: CASSYDLGEQFF.

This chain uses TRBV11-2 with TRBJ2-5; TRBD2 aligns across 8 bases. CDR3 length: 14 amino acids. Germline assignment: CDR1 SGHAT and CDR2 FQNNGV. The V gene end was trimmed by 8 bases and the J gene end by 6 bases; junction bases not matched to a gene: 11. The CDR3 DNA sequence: TGTGCCAGCGAAACGGGATTAGCGGGACAGACCCAGTACTTC. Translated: CASETGLAGQTQYF.

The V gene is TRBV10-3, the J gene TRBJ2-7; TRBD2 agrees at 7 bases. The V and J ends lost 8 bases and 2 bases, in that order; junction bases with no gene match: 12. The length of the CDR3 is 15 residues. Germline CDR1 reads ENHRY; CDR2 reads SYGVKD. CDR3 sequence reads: CAIGSAAGSPYEQYF. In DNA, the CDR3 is TGTGCCATCGGGTCGGCAGCGGGGAGCCCCTACGAGCAGTACTTC.

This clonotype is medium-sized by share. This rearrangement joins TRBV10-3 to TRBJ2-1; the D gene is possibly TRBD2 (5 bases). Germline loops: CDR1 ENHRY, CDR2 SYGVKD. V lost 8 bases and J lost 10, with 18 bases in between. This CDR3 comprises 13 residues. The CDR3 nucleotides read TGTGCCATCGGAGAACCTAACTCGGGGGAGCAGTTCTTC. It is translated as CAIGEPNSGEQFF.

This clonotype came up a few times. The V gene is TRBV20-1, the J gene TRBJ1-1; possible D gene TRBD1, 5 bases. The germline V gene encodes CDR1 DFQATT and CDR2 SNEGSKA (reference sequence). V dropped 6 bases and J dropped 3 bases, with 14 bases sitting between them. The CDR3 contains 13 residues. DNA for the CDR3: TGCAGTGCGGATATACAGGCTTACACTGAAGCTTTCTTT. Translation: CSADIQAYTEAFF.

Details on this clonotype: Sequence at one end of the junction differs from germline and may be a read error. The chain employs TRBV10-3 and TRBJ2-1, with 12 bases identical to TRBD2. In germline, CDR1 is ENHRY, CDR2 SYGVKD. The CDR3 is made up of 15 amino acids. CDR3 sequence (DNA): TGTGTCATCAGTCCCGGGACTAGCGGGTACAATGAGCAGTTCTTC. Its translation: CVISPGTSGYNEQFF.

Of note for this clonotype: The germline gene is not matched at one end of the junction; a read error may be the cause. CDR3 in DNA: TGTGCCAGTAGTTCTGGTCCAGATACGCAGCATTTT. Translation gives CASSSGPDTQHF. V and J are TRBV10-1 and TRBJ2-3; D is unresolved. The DNA matches TRBJ1-5 better at its end, which makes the J call doubtful. The CDR3 has 12 amino acids. Looked up from germline, CDR1 is WNHNN and CDR2 is SYGVQD (reference sequence).

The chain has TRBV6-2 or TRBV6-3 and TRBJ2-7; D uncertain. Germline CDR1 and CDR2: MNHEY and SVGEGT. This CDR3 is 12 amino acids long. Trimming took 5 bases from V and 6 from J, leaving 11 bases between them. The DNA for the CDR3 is TGTGCCAGCAGTCAGGAAACTGGCGAGCAGTACTTC. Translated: CASSQETGEQYF.

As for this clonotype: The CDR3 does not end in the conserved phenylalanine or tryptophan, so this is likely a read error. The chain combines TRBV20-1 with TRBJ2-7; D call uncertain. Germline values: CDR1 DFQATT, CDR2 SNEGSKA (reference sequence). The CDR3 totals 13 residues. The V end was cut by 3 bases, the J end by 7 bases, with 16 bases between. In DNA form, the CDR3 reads TGCAGTGCTAGGACATGGTATTCCTCTGAGCAGTACTTA. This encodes CSARTWYSSEQYL.

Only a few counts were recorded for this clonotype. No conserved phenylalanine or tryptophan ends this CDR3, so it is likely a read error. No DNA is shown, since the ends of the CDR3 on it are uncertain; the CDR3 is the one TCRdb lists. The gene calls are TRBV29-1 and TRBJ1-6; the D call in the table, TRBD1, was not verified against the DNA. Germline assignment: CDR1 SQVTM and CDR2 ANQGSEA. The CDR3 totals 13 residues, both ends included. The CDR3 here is CSVARDRESLLRL.

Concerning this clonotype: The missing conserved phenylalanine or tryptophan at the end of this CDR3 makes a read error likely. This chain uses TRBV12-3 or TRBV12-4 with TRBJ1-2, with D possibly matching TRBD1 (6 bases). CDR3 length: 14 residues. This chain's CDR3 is CASGLVGGSYGYTL. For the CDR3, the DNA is TGTGCCAGCGGTTTAGTCGGGGGCAGCTATGGCTACACCCTC.

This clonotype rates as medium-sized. The CDR3 is CASSQSSGRAVGGELFF. Here the CDR3 DNA reads TGTGCCAGCAGCCAATCTAGCGGGAGGGCCGTCGGCGGGGAGCTGTTTTTT. The chain is built from TRBV4-2 and TRBJ2-2; 12 bases map to TRBD2. This CDR3 comprises 17 residues. V shed 2 bases, J shed 7 bases, and the junction held 8 bases outside the gene matches. Germline V CDR1 and CDR2: LGHNA, YNFKEQ.

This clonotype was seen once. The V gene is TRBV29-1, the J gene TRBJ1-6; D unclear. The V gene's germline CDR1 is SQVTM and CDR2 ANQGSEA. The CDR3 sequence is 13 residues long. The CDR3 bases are TGCCTCGTTGCCAGGTACAGAGAATCACCCCTCCACTTT. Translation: CLVARYRESPLHF.

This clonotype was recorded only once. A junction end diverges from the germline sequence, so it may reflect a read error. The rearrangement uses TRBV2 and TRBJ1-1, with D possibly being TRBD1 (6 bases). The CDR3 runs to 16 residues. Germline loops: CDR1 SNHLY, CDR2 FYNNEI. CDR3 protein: CASSEALGALNTDAFF. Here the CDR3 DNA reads TGTGCCAGCAGTGAAGCGCTGGGGGCACTGAACACTGATGCTTTCTTT. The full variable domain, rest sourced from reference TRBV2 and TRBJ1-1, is EPEVTQTPSHQVTQMGQEVILRCVPISNHLYFYWYRQILGQKVEFLVSFYNNEISEKSEIFDDQFSVERPDGSNFTLKIRSTKLEDSAMYFCASSEALGALNTDAFFGQGTRLTVV.

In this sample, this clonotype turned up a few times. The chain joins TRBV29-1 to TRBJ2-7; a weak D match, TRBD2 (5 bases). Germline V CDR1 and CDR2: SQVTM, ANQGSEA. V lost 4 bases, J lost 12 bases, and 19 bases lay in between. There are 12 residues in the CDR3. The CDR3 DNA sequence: TGCAGCGTTGGAGAGACTATCTACGAACTGTACTTC. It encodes CSVGETIYELYF.

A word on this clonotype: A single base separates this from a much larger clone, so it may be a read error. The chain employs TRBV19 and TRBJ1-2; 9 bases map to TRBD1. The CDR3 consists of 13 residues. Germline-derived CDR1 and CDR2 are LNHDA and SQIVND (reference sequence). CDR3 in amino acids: CASGTGLNYCYTF. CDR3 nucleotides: TGTGCCAGTGGGACAGGGCTTAACTATTGCTACACCTTC.

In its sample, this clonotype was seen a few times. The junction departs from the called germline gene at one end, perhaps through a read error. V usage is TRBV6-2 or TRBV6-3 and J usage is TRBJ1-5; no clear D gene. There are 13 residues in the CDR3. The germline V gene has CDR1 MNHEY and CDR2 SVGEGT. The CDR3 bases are TGTGCCAGCGATACAGATAGCAACCAGCCCCAGCATTTT. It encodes CASDTDSNQPQHF.

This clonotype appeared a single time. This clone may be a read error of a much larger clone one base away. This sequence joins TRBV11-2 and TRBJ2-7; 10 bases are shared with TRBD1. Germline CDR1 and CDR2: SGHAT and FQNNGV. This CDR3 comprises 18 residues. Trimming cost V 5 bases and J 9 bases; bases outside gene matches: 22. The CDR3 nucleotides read TGTGCCAGCAGCACTCTTCAACTGACAGGGGGCCCTATACGGGGGCAGTACGTC. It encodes CASSTLQLTGGPIRGQYV.

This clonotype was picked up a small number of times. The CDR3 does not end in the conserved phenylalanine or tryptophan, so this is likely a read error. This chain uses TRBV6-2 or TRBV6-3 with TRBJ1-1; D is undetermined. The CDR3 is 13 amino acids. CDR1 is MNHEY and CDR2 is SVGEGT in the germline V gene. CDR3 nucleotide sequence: TGTGCCAACAGTTACACCCGGGTGGACTGGGCTTTCCTT. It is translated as CANSYTRVDWAFL.

DNA for the CDR3: TGTGCCATCAGAGGTCTCTCTGGGGCCAACGTCCTGACTTTC. Amino acids: CAIRGLSGANVLTF. The J gene is TRBJ2-6, the V gene TRBV10-3, with no clear D. Germline CDR1 ENHRY, CDR2 SYGVKD. CDR3 length equals 14 residues. Trimming cost V 6 bases and J 0 bases, with 6 bases left between them.

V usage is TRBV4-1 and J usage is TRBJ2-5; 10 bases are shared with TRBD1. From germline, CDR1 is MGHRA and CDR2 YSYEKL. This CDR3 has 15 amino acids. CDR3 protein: CCSSVPGQGSETQYF. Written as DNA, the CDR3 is TGCTGCAGCAGCGTCCCGGGACAGGGGTCGGAGACCCAGTACTTC.